This T cell receptor beta chain was retrieved from a study of regulatory T cells in long-lasting Graves disease (dated by TCRdb to the early 2020s). Some background on the complete study: Persistent Graves' disease was defined as persistently positive TSH receptor autoantibodies together with antithyroid drug treatment for over 5 years. Patients with persistent Graves' disease were compared with patients with newly diagnosed Graves' disease using TCR sequencing and RNA sequencing of peripheral blood. The study was conducted in China and was registered as a clinical trial. A total of approximately 35 samples were covered by TCR sequencing, comprising roughly 13 persistent and around 20 newly diagnosed Graves' disease patients. In the clinical cohort, patients with persistent Graves' disease had used antithyroid drugs for an average of around 10 years. Study-wide findings and limitations: The study examined only peripheral blood because the primary lesion, thyroid tissue, could not be accessed. Persistent Graves' disease patients showed lower TCR Shannon entropy and fewer highly expanded clones than newly diagnosed patients, suggesting clonal expansion. Sequencing and analysis were restricted to the TCR beta chain. TRBV28, TRBJ1-2 and TRBJ2-5 were preferentially used in persistent disease, while TRBV20-1 and TRBJ2-1 were favored in newly diagnosed disease. The authors noted that the small sample size was a limitation that may lower accuracy. Patients with persistent disease shared more public clonotypes (about 2,900) than newly diagnosed patients did (more than 900).

The receptor library was made with multiplex PCR. The data were produced on an Illumina HiSeq 4000. TCR beta libraries were built with iRepertoire HTBI primers and Arm-PCR amplification of CDR3 regions. PCR products were gel purified before sequencing. The source study handled its data this way. Across samples, 55 to 80 TRBV and 15 or so TRBJ segments were identified and used for gene usage analysis of CDR3 amino acid clonotypes. COPE and FqMerger were used to merge the filtered high-quality paired reads into contigs. BLAST was used to align contigs to the IMGT TRBV, TRBD and TRBJ reference genes, and CDR3 was defined following IMGT. Any clonotype with a frequency above 0.1% was classified as a highly expanded clone. Shannon entropy served as the measure of repertoire diversity, while the Gini coefficient captured V-J evenness. A clonotype found in more than one individual was treated as public. The raw public data were reprocessed by TCRdb itself: fastp quality trimming at Q25, MiXCR clonotype calling, in-frame beta chains only. CDR3 protein sequences are deduplicated, and each keeps its most common genes and DNA. The V and J calls, along with clone size, are taken from TCRdb and not from the paper's own processing. For this sample there are a few hundred thousand distinct CDR3 sequences; approximately 21% appear just once. Clones ranked in the top ten supply over 6% of the sample.

Reading the label with the study, this specimen's time point is: persistent/refractory GD, antithyroid drugs over 5 years with positive TRAb. For both TCR sequencing and RNA sequencing, RNA was extracted from PBMCs in TRIzol. The diagnosis of Graves' disease was made according to American Thyroid Association guidelines. Recruitment of patients was carried out at an endocrinology department in Xi'an, China. From each patient, approximately 10 milliliters of peripheral blood was collected into an EDTA anticoagulant tube. Ficoll Paque Plus density gradient separation was used to isolate PBMCs, and no further T cell sorting was done. An Agilent 2100 Bioanalyzer and agarose gel were used to assess RNA quality, and a NanoDrop 2000 was used to measure RNA concentration. The CDR3 numbers 12 residues from cysteine through phenylalanine. Here the CDR3 DNA is all that survives: 36 bases in frame from base 1. CDR1 MDHEN and CDR2 SYDVKM are derived from the germline V gene. A distance of 8 bases separates the germline ends of V and J, which lose 5 bases and 4 bases respectively.

This clonotype has a count of ten or more. It has no known antigen specificity. The input lacks base qualities; no much larger clone sits a single base away. This sequence originates from a female donor with Graves disease. The V gene is TRBV28 and the J gene is TRBJ2-5; the D segment cannot be called with confidence. Sequencing was performed on peripheral blood mononuclear cells (PBMCs), taken when the disease was refractory, from a patient treated with antithyroid drugs. The CDR3 loop reads CASSGSRETQYF. The DNA sequence is given as TGTGCCAGCAGTGGTTCCCGAGAGACCCAGTACTTC.